This entry is about one T cell receptor (beta chain). Antigen: not known. Sequencing used immunoSEQ multiplex PCR; TCRdb keeps in-frame clones, though not all of them. This sample carries some 29,000 clones, 79% of them seen once, and the ten largest clones take about 9.3%. The time point was: week 35, safety follow-up. Doses of 300 ug of mutant IDH1 20-mer peptide were given with topical imiquimod. The data were taken from a study of a mutant IDH1 vaccine in newly diagnosed glioma. Study in general: Vaccine dosing followed radiotherapy by 4-6 weeks, or accompanied temozolomide cycles. Most had both radiotherapy and temozolomide beforehand; others had only one. V12 came at week 35, V13 at week 47.

Trimming removed 3 bases from V and 4 bases from J; junction bases left unmatched: 6. The CDR3 loop spans 16 amino acids. CDR1 is MNHEY, CDR2 SMNVEV, per germline (reference sequence). General study results and limits: Immune responses induced by vaccination arose in 93.3% of the patients.

This sample comprised PBMCs, obtained from a glioma patient whose treatment included an IDH1 peptide vaccine. The gene calls are TRBV27 and TRBJ1-4; 9 bases are shared with TRBD1. The clonotype comes from a woman under 40 with glioma. Some clones in this sample may be carry-over from other donors' samples. CDR3 amino acids: CASSFSPGQGNEKLFF. The CDR3 DNA reads TGTGCCAGCAGTTTTTCTCCGGGACAGGGTAATGAAAAACTGTTTTTT.